What follows are 7 T cell receptor beta chains derived from one specimen sequenced in a study of T cell responses to AZD1222 COVID-19 vaccine. Profiling relied on immunoSEQ multiplex PCR, and the TCRdb table lists in-frame clones only, not all of them. The sample records around 140,000 clones, roughly nine tenths being singletons. Sequencing used peripheral blood, obtained on day 0 of AZD1222 vaccination. Receptors were obtained from an adult in good health.

The V call is TRBV12-5, the J call TRBJ1-6; TRBD1 matches 10 bases. The CDR3 extends over 17 amino acids. From germline, CDR1 is LGHNT and CDR2 FRNRAP. V lost 5 bases and J lost 0; bases outside the gene matches: 4. Here the CDR3 DNA reads TGTGCTAGTGGTACGGGACAGGGGAGCTCCTATAATTCACCCCTCCACTTT. Translated: CASGTGQGSSYNSPLHF.

This clone was detected once. This chain connects TRBV9 to TRBJ2-3; D not certain. V lost 0 bases and J lost 1, with 9 bases in between. This CDR3 has 15 residues. CDR1 and CDR2 from the germline V gene are SGDLS and YYNGEE. DNA of the CDR3: TGTGCCAGCAGCGTAGCGGCGGTCCGCACAGATACGCAGTATTTT. It specifies CASSVAAVRTDTQYF.

The chain is built from TRBV6-4 and TRBJ1-6, with D possibly being TRBD1 (5 bases). Trimming left V 6 bases short and J 8 bases short, with 17 bases between. The germline V gene encodes CDR1 MRHNA and CDR2 SNTAGT. The CDR3 runs 15 residues. CDR3 nucleotide sequence: TGTGCCAGCAGGGCCGGGGCGGCCTGGGATTCACCCCTCCACTTT. This encodes CASRAGAAWDSPLHF.

This clone appeared a single time. This sequence joins TRBV18 and TRBJ2-5, with TRBD2 identical over 10 bases. V was pared by 1 base and J by 5 bases, with 10 bases of the junction left unmatched. Germline V gives CDR1 KGHSH, CDR2 LQKENI. The CDR3 is made up of 17 amino acids. The CDR3 coding sequence is TGTGCCAGCTCACCACTCCAACTAGCGGGGAGGCTGGAGACCCAGTACTTC. Protein sequence: CASSPLQLAGRLETQYF. The variable domain in full, completed from reference TRBV18 and TRBJ2-5, reads NAGVMQNPRHLVRRRGQEARLRCSPMKGHSHVYWYRQLPEEGLKFMVYLQKENIIDESGMPKERFSAEFPKEGPSILRIQQVVRGDSAAYFCASSPLQLAGRLETQYFGPGTRLLVL.

V gene TRBV7-2 combines with J gene TRBJ1-5; weak D call: TRBD1 (6 bases). Trimming stripped 0 bases from V and 5 bases from J, with 11 bases between. The CDR3 totals 15 residues. Germline V lookup: CDR1 SGHTA, CDR2 FQGNSA. The CDR3 loop reads CASSLAFGGHQPQHF. CDR3 coding DNA: TGTGCCAGCAGCTTAGCCTTCGGGGGGCATCAGCCCCAGCATTTT.

This clone was picked up one time. The rearrangement uses TRBV18 and TRBJ2-7; possible D gene TRBD1, 5 bases. CDR3 length: 14 residues. Germline lookup yields CDR1 KGHSH and CDR2 LQKENI. V gave up 3 bases and J gave up 2 bases, with 11 bases separating them. CDR3 protein: CASSPDGQTYEQYF. The CDR3 DNA reads as TGTGCCAGCTCACCCGACGGACAAACCTACGAGCAGTACTTC.

The V call is TRBV5-4, the J call TRBJ2-5; D unresolved. Germline assignment: CDR1 SGHNT and CDR2 YYREEE (reference sequence). V lost 0 bases to trimming and J lost 4 bases, with 7 bases between them. This CDR3 has 13 residues. The CDR3 spells CASSLGNGETQYF. DNA for the CDR3: TGTGCCAGCAGCTTGGGGAACGGAGAGACCCAGTACTTC.